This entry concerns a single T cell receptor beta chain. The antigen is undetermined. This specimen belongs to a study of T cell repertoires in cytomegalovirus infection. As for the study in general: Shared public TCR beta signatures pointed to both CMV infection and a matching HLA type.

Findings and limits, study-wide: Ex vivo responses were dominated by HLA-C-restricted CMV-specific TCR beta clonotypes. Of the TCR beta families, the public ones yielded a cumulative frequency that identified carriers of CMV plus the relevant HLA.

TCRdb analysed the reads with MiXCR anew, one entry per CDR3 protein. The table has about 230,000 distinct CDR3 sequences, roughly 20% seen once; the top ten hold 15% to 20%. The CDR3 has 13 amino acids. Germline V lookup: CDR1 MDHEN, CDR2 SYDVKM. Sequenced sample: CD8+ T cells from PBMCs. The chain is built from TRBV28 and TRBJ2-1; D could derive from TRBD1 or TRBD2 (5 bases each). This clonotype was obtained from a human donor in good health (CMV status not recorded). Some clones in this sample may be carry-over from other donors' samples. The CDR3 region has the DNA TGTGCTTGTCGGGGATGGGACGACAATGAGCAGTTCTTC. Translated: CACRGWDDNEQFF.